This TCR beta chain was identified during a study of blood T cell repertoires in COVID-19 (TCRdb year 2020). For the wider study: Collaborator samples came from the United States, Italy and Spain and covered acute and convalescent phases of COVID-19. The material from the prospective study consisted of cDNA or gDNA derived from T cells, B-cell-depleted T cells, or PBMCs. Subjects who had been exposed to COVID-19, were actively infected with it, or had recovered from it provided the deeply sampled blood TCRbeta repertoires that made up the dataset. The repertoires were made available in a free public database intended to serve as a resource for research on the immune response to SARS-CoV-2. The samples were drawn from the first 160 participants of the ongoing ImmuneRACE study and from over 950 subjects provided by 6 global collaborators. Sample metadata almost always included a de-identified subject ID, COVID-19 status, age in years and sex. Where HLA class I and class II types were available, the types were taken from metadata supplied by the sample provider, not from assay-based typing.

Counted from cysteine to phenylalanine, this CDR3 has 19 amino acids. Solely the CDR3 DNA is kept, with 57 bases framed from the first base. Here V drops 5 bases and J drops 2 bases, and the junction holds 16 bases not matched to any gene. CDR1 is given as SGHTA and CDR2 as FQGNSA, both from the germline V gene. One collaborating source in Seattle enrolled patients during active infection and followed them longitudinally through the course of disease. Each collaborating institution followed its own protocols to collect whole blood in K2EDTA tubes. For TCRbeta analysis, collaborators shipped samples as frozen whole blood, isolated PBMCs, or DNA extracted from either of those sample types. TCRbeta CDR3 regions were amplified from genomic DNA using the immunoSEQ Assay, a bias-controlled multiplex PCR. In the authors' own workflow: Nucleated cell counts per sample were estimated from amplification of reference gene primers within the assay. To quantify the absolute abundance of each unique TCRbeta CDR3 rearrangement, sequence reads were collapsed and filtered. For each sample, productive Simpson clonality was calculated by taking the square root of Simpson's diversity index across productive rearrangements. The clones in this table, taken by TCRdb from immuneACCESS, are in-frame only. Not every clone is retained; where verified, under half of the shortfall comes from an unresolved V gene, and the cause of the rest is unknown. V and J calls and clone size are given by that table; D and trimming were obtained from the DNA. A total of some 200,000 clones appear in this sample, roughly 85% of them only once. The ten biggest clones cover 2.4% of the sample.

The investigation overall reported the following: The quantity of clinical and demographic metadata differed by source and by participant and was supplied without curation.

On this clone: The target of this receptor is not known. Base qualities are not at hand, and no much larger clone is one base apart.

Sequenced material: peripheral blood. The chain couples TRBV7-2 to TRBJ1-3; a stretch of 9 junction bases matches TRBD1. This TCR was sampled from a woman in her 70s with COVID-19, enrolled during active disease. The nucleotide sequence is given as TGTGCCAGCAGCCTGGTCGGGACAGGGACCGTACAAGCTGGAAACACCATATATTTT. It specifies CASSLVGTGTVQAGNTIYF. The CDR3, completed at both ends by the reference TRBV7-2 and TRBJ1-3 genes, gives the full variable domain GAGVSQSPSNKVTEKGKDVELRCDPISGHTALYWYRQSLGQGLEFLIYFQGNSAPDKSGLPSDRFSAERTGGSVSTLTIQRTQQEDSAVYLCASSLVGTGTVQAGNTIYFGEGSWLTVV.